The rows below give T cell receptor beta chains drawn from one sample of a study of blood T cell repertoires in COVID-19. Using immunoSEQ multiplex PCR, the repertoire was profiled, and TCRdb retains in-frame clones only, with some absent. The repertoire holds about 250,000 clones, with almost 85% as singletons. Sequenced input: peripheral blood. The receptors were sampled from a middle-aged man with active or convalescent COVID-19. Each CDR3 is given with its conserved first and last residue. The order of the fields is V gene, D gene, clone size, J gene, CDR3 protein, CDR3 DNA. A D gene is named only where the DNA matches it firmly. Rows give clone size only sometimes, using once, few, many, or a class for an expanded clone.

>TRBV5-1|TRBD2|once|TRBJ2-3
CASSTPGGVADTQYF
TGCGCCAGCAGCACCCCGGGGGGAGTAGCAGATACGCAGTATTTT
>TRBV5-1|NA|NA|TRBJ2-2
CASSQPPLRVRNTGELFF
TGCGCCAGCAGCCAACCACCACTCAGGGTGAGGAACACCGGGGAGCTGTTTTTT
>TRBV9|NA|NA|TRBJ2-5
CASSPGMAETQYF
TGTGCCAGCAGCCCTGGCATGGCAGAGACCCAGTACTTC
>TRBV30|NA|NA|TRBJ2-2
CAWTLPNTGELFF
TGTGCCTGGACCCTACCCAACACCGGGGAGCTGTTTTTT
>TRBV6-1|TRBD1|NA|TRBJ2-5
CASSEARLQGSETQYF
TGTGCCAGCAGTGAAGCGCGTTTACAGGGGTCCGAGACCCAGTACTTC
>TRBV28|TRBD1|NA|TRBJ2-4
CASSLVQGYKNIQYF
TGTGCCAGCAGTTTGGTACAGGGGTACAAAAACATTCAGTACTTC
>TRBV19|NA|NA|TRBJ2-5
CASSIRGRETQYF
TGTGCCAGTAGTATACGGGGGAGAGAGACCCAGTACTTC
>TRBV30|NA|NA|TRBJ1-1
CAWSGYGSLGAFF
TGTGCCTGGAGTGGGTACGGGAGCTTAGGGGCTTTCTTT
>TRBV19|TRBD1|NA|TRBJ1-5
CASSIRTGGEPQHF
TGTGCCAGTAGTATTCGTACAGGGGGAGAGCCCCAGCATTTT
>TRBV28|NA|NA|TRBJ1-1
CASRWLGLNTEAFF
TGTGCCAGCAGGTGGTTGGGGCTGAACACTGAAGCTTTCTTT
>TRBV28|NA|NA|TRBJ1-5
CASSLSGAGGDQPQHF
TGTGCCAGCAGTTTAAGCGGGGCGGGGGGCGATCAGCCCCAGCATTTT
>TRBV30|TRBD1|NA|TRBJ1-5
CAWSPPGGRQPQHF
TGTGCCTGGAGTCCCCCAGGGGGGCGTCAGCCCCAGCATTTT
>TRBV5-1|TRBD2|NA|TRBJ2-7
CASSLVTSGGYEQYF
TGCGCCAGCAGCTTGGTTACTAGCGGGGGCTACGAGCAGTACTTC
>TRBV6-5|TRBD2|NA|TRBJ2-3
CASSPFGTSGVTQYF
TGTGCCAGCAGTCCCTTCGGGACTAGCGGAGTAACGCAGTATTTT
>TRBV18|TRBD2|NA|TRBJ2-7
CASSAAGLAYEQYF
TGTGCCAGCTCAGCAGCGGGACTTGCCTACGAGCAGTACTTC
>TRBV2|TRBD2|NA|TRBJ2-1
CASMFEREGLNEQFF
TGTGCCAGCATGTTCGAGCGGGAGGGCCTCAATGAGCAGTTCTTC
>TRBV19|NA|NA|TRBJ1-3
CASSITTVFSGNTIYF
TGTGCCAGTAGTATTACCACAGTATTCTCTGGAAACACCATATATTTT
>TRBV4-1|TRBD1|NA|TRBJ2-7
CASSHPGTGTYEQYF
TGCGCCAGCAGCCATCCCGGGACAGGGACCTACGAGCAGTACTTC
>TRBV6-2/TRBV6-3|NA|NA|TRBJ1-5
CASSSVNQPQHF
TGTGCCAGCAGTTCCGTCAATCAGCCCCAGCATTTT
>TRBV7-6|TRBD2|few|TRBJ2-5
CASSTGLAGVGGTQYF
TGTGCCAGCAGCACGGGACTAGCGGGAGTCGGGGGGACCCAGTACTTC
>TRBV5-4|TRBD2|NA|TRBJ2-3
CASSLPTSGGSDTQYF
TGTGCCAGCAGCTTGCCGACTAGCGGGGGGTCAGATACGCAGTATTTT
>TRBV2|TRBD2|NA|TRBJ2-3
CASSRGYLGTSGSIDTQYF
TGTGCCAGCAGTCGAGGCTATCTAGGGACTAGCGGGAGCATTGATACGCAGTATTTT
>TRBV28|TRBD1|NA|TRBJ1-5
CASRQGANGNQPQHF
TGTGCCAGTCGACAGGGGGCTAACGGCAATCAGCCCCAGCATTTT
>TRBV6-4|NA|NA|TRBJ1-2
CASSATGALDGYTF
TGTGCCAGCAGTGCCACAGGAGCCCTCGATGGCTACACCTTC
>TRBV2|NA|NA|TRBJ1-6
CASRGGVGNSPLHF
TGTGCCAGCCGTGGGGGGGTGGGTAATTCACCCCTCCACTTT
>TRBV30|NA|NA|TRBJ1-4
CAWGTATGYEKLFF
TGTGCCTGGGGGACCGCAACGGGGTATGAAAAACTGTTTTTT
>TRBV5-1|TRBD1|NA|TRBJ2-3
CASSLVGTGKTDTQYF
TGCGCCAGCAGCTTAGTTGGGACAGGGAAAACAGATACGCAGTATTTT
>TRBV6-5|NA|NA|TRBJ1-2
CASSPTTDPLGGYTF
TGTGCCAGCAGCCCAACGACAGACCCTCTAGGAGGCTACACCTTC
>TRBV2|NA|few|TRBJ1-2
CASSAQGSNYGYTF
TGTGCCAGCAGTGCCCAGGGGAGCAACTATGGCTACACCTTC
>TRBV12-3/TRBV12-4|NA|NA|TRBJ2-7
CASSSGGYEQYF
TGTGCCAGCAGCAGTGGGGGGTACGAGCAGTACTTC
>TRBV9|NA|NA|TRBJ1-1
CASSPQSGVNTEAFF
TGTGCCAGCAGTCCCCAATCAGGGGTGAACACTGAAGCTTTCTTT
>TRBV7-9|NA|NA|TRBJ1-1
CATPGGGREMNTEAFF
TGTGCCACCCCAGGCGGGGGGCGCGAGATGAACACTGAAGCTTTCTTT
>TRBV30|TRBD2|NA|TRBJ2-1
CAWRRASSGSNNEQFF
TGTGCCTGGAGGAGGGCGTCTAGCGGGAGTAACAATGAGCAGTTCTTC
>TRBV12-5|NA|NA|TRBJ1-1
CASGLVYGEFGTEAFF
TGTGCTAGTGGTTTGGTTTATGGGGAGTTTGGCACTGAAGCTTTCTTT
>TRBV9|TRBD1|few|TRBJ2-7
CASSVGTGDYEQYF
TGTGCCAGCAGCGTGGGGACAGGCGACTACGAGCAGTACTTC
>TRBV30|NA|NA|TRBJ1-5
CAWSVGIGNQPQHF
TGTGCCTGGAGTGTCGGGATAGGCAATCAGCCCCAGCATTTT
>TRBV9|TRBD2|NA|TRBJ2-5
CASSTQTSGRLGTQYF
TGTGCCAGCAGCACCCAGACTAGCGGGAGACTCGGGACCCAGTACTTC
>TRBV2|NA|once|TRBJ1-2
CASSVSGNYGYTF
TGTGCCAGCAGTGTGAGCGGCAACTATGGCTACACCTTC
>TRBV5-6|TRBD2|NA|TRBJ2-1
CASSTSGRGSEQFF
TGTGCCAGCAGTACTAGCGGGAGAGGAAGTGAGCAGTTCTTC
>TRBV7-9|NA|NA|TRBJ2-2
CASSWPTGELFF
TGTGCCAGCAGCTGGCCAACCGGGGAGCTGTTTTTT
>TRBV27|TRBD1|NA|TRBJ2-7
CASSSRRDRGYEQYF
TGTGCCAGCAGTTCCCGAAGGGACAGGGGCTACGAGCAGTACTTC
>TRBV28|NA|NA|TRBJ2-1
CASQTYNEQFF
TGTGCCAGCCAAACCTACAATGAGCAGTTCTTC
>TRBV6-5|TRBD1|NA|TRBJ2-3
CASRRAGGDTQYF
TGTGCCAGCCGGCGCGCAGGGGGCGATACGCAGTATTTT
>TRBV7-9|NA|NA|TRBJ2-1
CASSPPPLRANEQFF
TGTGCCAGCAGCCCTCCCCCCCTGCGGGCCAATGAGCAGTTCTTC
>TRBV19|TRBD1|NA|TRBJ1-5
CASKKTGTHQPQHF
TGTGCCAGCAAGAAGACAGGGACCCATCAGCCCCAGCATTTT